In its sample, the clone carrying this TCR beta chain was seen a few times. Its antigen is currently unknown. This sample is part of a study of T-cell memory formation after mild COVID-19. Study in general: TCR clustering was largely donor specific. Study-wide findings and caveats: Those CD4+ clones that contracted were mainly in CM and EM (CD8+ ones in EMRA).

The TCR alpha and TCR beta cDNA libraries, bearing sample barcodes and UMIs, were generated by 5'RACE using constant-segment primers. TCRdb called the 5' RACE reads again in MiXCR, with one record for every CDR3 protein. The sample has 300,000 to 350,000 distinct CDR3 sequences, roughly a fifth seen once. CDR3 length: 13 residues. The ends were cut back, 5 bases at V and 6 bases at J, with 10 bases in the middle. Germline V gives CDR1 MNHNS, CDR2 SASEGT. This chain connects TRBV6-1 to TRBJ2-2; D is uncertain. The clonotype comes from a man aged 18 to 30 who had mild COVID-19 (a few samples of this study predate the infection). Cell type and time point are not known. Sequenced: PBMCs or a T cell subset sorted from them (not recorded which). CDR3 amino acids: CASSLRRAGELFF. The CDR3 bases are TGTGCCAGCAGTCTTCGCCGGGCCGGGGAGCTGTTTTTT.